This T cell receptor beta chain was sequenced in a study of CD4+ T cells in melanoma. Whole-study findings and limits: In melanoma, neoantigen-specific CD4+ T cells reportedly differed in differentiation state. A reported correlation linked neoantigen-specific CD4+ T cells to CD8+, macrophage and B cell function.

V gave up 11 bases and J gave up 0 bases; unmatched junction bases: 4. Per germline, CDR1 ENHRY and CDR2 SYGVKD. The CDR3 consists of 13 residues. Using immunoSEQ multiplex PCR, the repertoire was profiled, and TCRdb retains in-frame clones only, with some absent. Altogether 50,000 to 60,000 clones are present, 60% to 80% being singletons, with the ten largest covering approximately 4.6%. This clone was seen more than once but under ten times. Its cognate antigen is unknown. The sequence was obtained from a human donor with melanoma. V gene TRBV10-3 combines with J gene TRBJ2-7; 10 bases line up with TRBD1. The source material was tumor tissue. CDR3 sequence reads: CAVGTGDSYEQYF. DNA for the CDR3: TGTGCCGTGGGGACAGGGGACTCCTACGAGCAGTACTTC.